This T cell receptor (beta chain) came from a study of cytomegalovirus exposure and HLA in healthy donors. Regarding the study as a whole: There were some 150 TCR beta chains listed as cytomegalovirus-associated.

J lost 7 bases, V lost 4 bases, and 3 bases had no gene match. From germline, CDR1 is MNHEY and CDR2 SMNVEV (reference sequence). CDR3 length equals 14 residues. In the PCR, 60 Vbeta and 13 Jbeta primers were used. Clones were sequenced by immunoSEQ multiplex PCR, and TCRdb holds only the in-frame ones, with some missing. The sample includes about 140,000 clones, around 76% of them seen just once. As regards this clone: Its antigen remains unknown.

The sequencing input was PBMCs. The TCR sequence derives from a young man in good health and CMV-seronegative. This rearrangement joins TRBV27 to TRBJ1-5; TRBD1 matches 11 bases. CDR3 sequence (DNA): TGTGCCAGCAGTTGGACAGGGGGCGGACAGCCCCAGCATTTT. Its translation: CASSWTGGGQPQHF.